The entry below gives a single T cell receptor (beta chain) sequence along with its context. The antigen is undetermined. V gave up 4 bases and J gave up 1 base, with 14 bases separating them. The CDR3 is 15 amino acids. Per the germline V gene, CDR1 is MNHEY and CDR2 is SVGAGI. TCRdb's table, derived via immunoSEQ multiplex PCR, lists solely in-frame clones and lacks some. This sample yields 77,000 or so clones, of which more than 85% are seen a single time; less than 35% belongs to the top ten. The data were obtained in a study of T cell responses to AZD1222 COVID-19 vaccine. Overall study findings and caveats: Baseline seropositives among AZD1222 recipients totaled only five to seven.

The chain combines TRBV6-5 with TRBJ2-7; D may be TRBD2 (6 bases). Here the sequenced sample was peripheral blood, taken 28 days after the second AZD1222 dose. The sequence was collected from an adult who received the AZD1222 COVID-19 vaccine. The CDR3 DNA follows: TGTGCCAGCAGTTCCGCGGGGATAGATTCCTACGAGCAGTACTTC. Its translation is CASSSAGIDSYEQYF.